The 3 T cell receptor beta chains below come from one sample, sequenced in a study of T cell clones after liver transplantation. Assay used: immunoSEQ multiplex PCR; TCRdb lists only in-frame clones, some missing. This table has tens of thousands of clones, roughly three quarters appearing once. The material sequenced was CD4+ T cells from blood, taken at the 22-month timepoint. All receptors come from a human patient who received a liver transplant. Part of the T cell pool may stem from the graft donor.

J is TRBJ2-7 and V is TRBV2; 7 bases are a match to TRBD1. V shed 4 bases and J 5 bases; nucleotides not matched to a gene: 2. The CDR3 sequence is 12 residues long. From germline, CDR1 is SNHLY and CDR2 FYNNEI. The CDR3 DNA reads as TGTGCCAGCAGTGGACAGGGACACGAGCAGTACTTC. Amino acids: CASSGQGHEQYF.

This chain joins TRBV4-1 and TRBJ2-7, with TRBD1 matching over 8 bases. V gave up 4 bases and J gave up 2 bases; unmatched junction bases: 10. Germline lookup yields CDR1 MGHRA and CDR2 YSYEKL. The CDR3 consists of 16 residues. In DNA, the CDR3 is TGCGCCAGCAGCCTTAGGACAGGGAACGAAGCCTACGAGCAGTACTTC. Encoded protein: CASSLRTGNEAYEQYF.

The CDR3 region has the DNA TGTGCCAGCAGCTACGCGGGCCCGGAGGAGACCCAGTACTTC. Translation gives CASSYAGPEETQYF. This chain links TRBV5-4 with TRBJ2-5, with a possible D match to TRBD2 (5 bases). Germline V gives CDR1 SGHNT, CDR2 YYREEE (reference sequence). V was pared by 3 bases and J by 5 bases, with 14 bases between. CDR3 length: 14 residues.